The 14 T cell receptor beta chains reported below all come from one sample, sequenced in a study of beta chain features in type 1 diabetes (dated by TCRdb to the late 2010s). Libraries were prepared through the immunoSEQ multiplex PCR assay. The entire isolated RNA was reverse transcribed using the High Capacity cDNA Reverse Transcription Kit, and thus expressed TCRB transcripts were sequenced. The source is immuneACCESS, and TCRdb retained only in-frame sequences with V and J called. Part of the clones is not carried over; for the studies checked, unresolved V genes explain less than half of this, and the remainder is unexplained. The sample table holds some 660,000 clones, of which more than 12% were seen once. The biggest ten clones account for 0.035% to 0.045% of the sample. On the study overall, not on this receptor specifically: In all four CD4+ subsets, TCRB CDR3 length was moderately but significantly shorter in type 1 diabetes patients.

Their antigens remain unidentified. The sample consisted of naive CD4+ T cells from blood. The sample's cell subset or site label is to be understood as: true naive CD4+ T cells. The receptors shown here come from a young man with type 1 diabetes.

In its sample, this clone was seen a few times. The rearrangement links TRBV6-6 to TRBJ1-1; tentatively, D is TRBD1 (5 bases). V was trimmed by 7 bases and J by 8 bases, leaving 20 bases between them. The length of the CDR3 is 14 residues. Germline V gives CDR1 MNHNY, CDR2 SVGAGI (reference sequence). The CDR3 region is CASMDSGPEGEAFF. As DNA, the CDR3 is TGTGCCAGCATGGACTCCGGGCCGGAGGGGGAAGCTTTCTTT.

Regarding this clone: The same CDR3 arises from other DNA sequences in this sample as well. The V call is TRBV30, the J call TRBJ1-5; D not resolved. The germline CDR1 and CDR2 sequences are GTSNPN and SVGIG (reference sequence). The V end lost 2 bases, the J end lost 7 bases, and 9 bases lay between the germline ends. The CDR3 spans 12 residues. In DNA, the CDR3 is TGTGCCTGGAGTAGGGAAGGACAGCCCCAGCATTTT. Its translation: CAWSREGQPQHF.

The rearrangement joins TRBV19 to TRBJ2-7, with a tentative D call TRBD1 (6 bases). The CDR3 spans 16 residues. V dropped 0 bases and J dropped 2 bases, with 14 bases sitting between them. The V gene's germline CDR1 is LNHDA and CDR2 SQIVND (reference sequence). CDR3 DNA: TGTGCCAGTAGTATAGACCTCGTCAGGGGCCCCTACGAGCAGTACTTC. This codes for CASSIDLVRGPYEQYF.

This clone was counted between two and nine times. The rearrangement joins TRBV7-9 to TRBJ2-1; D unresolved. This CDR3 is built from 12 residues. In germline, CDR1 is SEHNR, CDR2 FQNEAQ (reference sequence). V lost 3 bases to trimming and J lost 8 bases, with 8 bases between them. CDR3 nucleotide sequence: TGTGCCAGCAGCTTCCCTGGTTATGAGCAGTTCTTC. Its protein product is CASSFPGYEQFF.

This clone has a count of ten or more. The chain joins TRBV23-1 to TRBJ1-1; D gene unclear. TRBV23-1 is an ORF for which the function is uncertain. The CDR3 length is 16 residues. V shed 2 bases and J shed 4 bases, with 17 bases lying between them. The CDR3 loop is CASSQRGLPRFTEAFF. The CDR3 region has the DNA TGCGCCAGCAGTCAACGGGGTCTCCCAAGGTTCACTGAAGCTTTCTTT.

This clone has only a few counts. The junction departs from the called germline gene at one end, perhaps through a read error. V usage is TRBV28 and J usage is TRBJ2-1; a weak D match, TRBD2 (7 bases). Germline assignment: CDR1 MDHEN and CDR2 SYDVKM. This CDR3 has 11 residues. Here the CDR3 reads CASAIQGGLVF. For the CDR3, the DNA is TGTGCCAGCGCAATACAGGGAGGGTTGGTCTTC.

This clone was counted a few times. V usage is TRBV6-5 and J usage is TRBJ2-1; 7 bases agree with TRBD1. V lost 3 bases, J lost 6 bases, and 8 bases stayed unmatched. The CDR3 covers 15 residues. Germline assignment: CDR1 MNHEY and CDR2 SVGAGI. CDR3 residues: CASSYDRVLLNEQFF. DNA of the CDR3: TGTGCCAGCAGTTATGACAGGGTCCTTCTCAATGAGCAGTTCTTC.

The table lists this clone with a few counts. The chain employs TRBV4-3 and TRBJ2-3; no clear D. V dropped 1 base and J dropped 2 bases, with 7 bases sitting between them. Germline V lookup: CDR1 LGHNA, CDR2 YSLEER. The CDR3 covers 14 residues. The CDR3 DNA follows: TGCGCCAGCAGCCAAGGAAGCGACACAGATACGCAGTATTTT. This translates into CASSQGSDTDTQYF.

In its sample, this clone was seen a few times. The V gene is TRBV18, the J gene TRBJ2-1, with D perhaps TRBD2 (6 bases). Looked up from germline, CDR1 is KGHSH and CDR2 is LQKENI. The CDR3 is 13 amino acids. Trimming removed 3 bases from V and 9 bases from J, with 12 bases in between. CDR3 loop: CASSPRTGGEQFF. The CDR3 bases are TGTGCCAGCTCACCCCGAACCGGGGGTGAGCAGTTCTTC. The variable domain in full, with the rest retrieved from reference TRBV18 and TRBJ2-1, is NAGVMQNPRHLVRRRGQEARLRCSPMKGHSHVYWYRQLPEEGLKFMVYLQKENIIDESGMPKERFSAEFPKEGPSILRIQQVVRGDSAAYFCASSPRTGGEQFFGPGTRLTVL.

This rearrangement joins TRBV19 to TRBJ2-7, with 9 bases lining up with TRBD1. The CDR3 has 15 amino acids. Trimming removed 5 bases from V and 4 bases from J; junction bases left unmatched: 9. Per the germline V gene, CDR1 is LNHDA and CDR2 is SQIVND (reference sequence). The CDR3 DNA reads as TGTGCCAGTAGTCAAACCGGGACAGGGAGGTACGAGCAGTACTTC. Amino acid sequence: CASSQTGTGRYEQYF.

The chain carries TRBV7-3 and TRBJ2-5; the D gene could be TRBD1 or TRBD2 (5 bases each). Germline CDR1 reads SGHTA; CDR2 reads FQGTGA. This CDR3 has 14 amino acids. The V gene lost 5 bases and the J gene lost 5 bases, with 15 bases spanning the gap. CDR3 bases: TGTGCCAGCAGCCCCCGGGGCGGGCACGAGACCCAGTACTTC. This sequence encodes CASSPRGGHETQYF.

In the case of this clone: At the DNA level, this CDR3 is encoded by other sequences in the same sample as well. This chain links TRBV7-2 with TRBJ2-5; tentative D call: TRBD1 (6 bases). The V gene's germline CDR1 is SGHTA and CDR2 FQGNSA. V lost 1 base and J lost 1, with 7 bases in between. The CDR3 contains 14 residues. The CDR3 spells CASSLGQAQETQYF. CDR3 in DNA: TGTGCCAGCAGCTTAGGACAGGCCCAAGAGACCCAGTACTTC. Full variable domain (missing parts from reference TRBV7-2 and TRBJ2-5): GAGVSQSPSNKVTEKGKDVELRCDPISGHTALYWYRQSLGQGLEFLIYFQGNSAPDKSGLPSDRFSAERTGGSVSTLTIQRTQQEDSAVYLCASSLGQAQETQYFGPGTRLLVL.

The chain carries TRBV7-3 and TRBJ2-7; D possibly corresponds to TRBD1 (6 bases). This CDR3 is built from 15 residues. V was trimmed by 2 bases and J by 1 base, leaving 12 bases between them. Germline CDR1 SGHTA, CDR2 FQGTGA. CDR3 in DNA: TGTGCCAGCAGCTTACCGGGACAAGGGTCCTACGAGCAGTACTTC. This sequence encodes CASSLPGQGSYEQYF.

A few counts support this clone. This chain connects TRBV9 to TRBJ2-3; 7 bases map to TRBD2. The length of the CDR3 is 14 residues. CDR1 is SGDLS and CDR2 is YYNGEE in the germline V gene. The trim removed 5 bases at V and 3 bases at J, leaving 6 bases unmatched. CDR3 in DNA: TGTGCCAGCAGACCTGGCGGGGGTACAGATACGCAGTATTTT. Its translation is CASRPGGGTDTQYF.